What follows are 7 T cell receptor beta chains derived from one specimen sequenced in a study of OX40 agonist ivuxolimab in advanced cancers. Sequencing was performed with immunoSEQ multiplex PCR; in TCRdb, only in-frame clones are kept and a portion is missing. The data contain some 81,000 clones, around 86% of them singletons. The source was CD4+ or CD8+ T cells sorted from blood, collected in a trial of the OX40 agonist ivuxolimab. The receptors were sampled from an adult with an advanced solid tumor such as melanoma, head and neck, liver or kidney cancer.

This chain connects TRBV10-2 to TRBJ1-6, with unresolved D. The CDR3 length is 15 residues. Germline V CDR1 and CDR2: WSHSY, SAAADI. V gave up 1 base and J gave up 5 bases, with 9 bases separating them. CDR3 amino acids: CASSEWADNNSPLHF. The CDR3 DNA reads TGCGCCAGCAGTGAGTGGGCAGACAATAATTCACCCCTCCACTTT.

The chain recombines TRBV7-3 with TRBJ2-2, with D maybe TRBD1 (6 bases). Germline CDR1 and CDR2: SGHTA and FQGTGA. The V end was cut by 8 bases, the J end by 4 bases, with 8 bases between. CDR3 length: 12 residues. CDR3 DNA: TGTGCCAGCGGCAGGGGCACCGGGGAGCTGTTTTTT. Protein product: CASGRGTGELFF.

This chain joins TRBV28 and TRBJ1-6; maybe TRBD1 (5 bases). The germline V gene encodes CDR1 MDHEN and CDR2 SYDVKM. V was shortened by 4 bases and J by 6 bases, with 16 bases between the two germline ends. This CDR3 is built from 16 residues. CDR3: CASSSSGAGRNSPLHF. CDR3 bases: TGTGCCAGCAGTTCTTCTGGGGCAGGGCGTAATTCACCCCTCCACTTT. Filled out from reference TRBV28 and TRBJ1-6, the complete variable domain reads DVKVTQSSRYLVKRTGEKVFLECVQDMDHENMFWYRQDPGLGLRLIYFSYDVKMKEKGDIPEGYSVSREKKERFSLILESASTNQTSMYLCASSSSGAGRNSPLHFGNGTRLTVT.

This chain joins TRBV4-1 and TRBJ2-1; 8 bases line up with TRBD1. This CDR3 is 16 amino acids long. CDR1 and CDR2 from the germline V gene are MGHRA and YSYEKL. V gave up 0 bases and J gave up 7 bases; unmatched junction bases: 8. The CDR3 spells CASSQDVETGENEQFF. The CDR3 DNA is TGCGCCAGCAGCCAAGATGTAGAGACAGGGGAGAATGAGCAGTTCTTC.

V usage is TRBV6-1 and J usage is TRBJ2-3, with 12 bases aligning to TRBD2. The CDR3 totals 15 residues. With V trimmed by 6 bases and J by 4 bases, 5 bases remained unmatched. Germline V gene data show CDR1 as MNHNS and CDR2 as SASEGT. The CDR3 DNA reads as TGTGCCAGCAGAGGACTAGCGGGGACTTCAGATACGCAGTATTTT. Translation: CASRGLAGTSDTQYF.

The chain combines TRBV5-1 with TRBJ1-6, with D uncertain. Germline V lookup: CDR1 SGHRS, CDR2 YFSETQ. Trimming pared 0 bases from V and 4 bases from J, leaving 5 bases between. The CDR3 length is 14 residues. The CDR3 spells CASSLDYYNSPLHF. DNA of the CDR3: TGCGCCAGCAGCTTGGACTATTATAATTCACCCCTCCACTTT.

The chain combines TRBV5-1 with TRBJ2-3; 11 bases line up with TRBD2. The CDR3 is 17 amino acids. After removal of 0 bases from V and 1 base from J, the junction contained 4 bases not matched to a gene. The V gene's germline CDR1 is SGHRS and CDR2 YFSETQ. In DNA form, the CDR3 reads TGCGCCAGCAGCTTGGGACTAGCGGGGAGCGGCACAGATACGCAGTATTTT. Amino acid sequence: CASSLGLAGSGTDTQYF.